The present TCR beta chain was sequenced within a study of cytomegalovirus exposure and HLA in healthy donors. PCR used 60 Vbeta primers and 13 Jbeta primers. The method was immunoSEQ multiplex PCR; TCRdb's version includes in-frame clones alone and lacks a portion of them. This table holds roughly 150,000 clones, roughly 80% found once. Study-level points and caveats: The listing of 150 to 200 TCR beta chains classed them as cytomegalovirus-associated. Later analysis identified a missense DCLRE1C variant that was linked to TCR beta V- and J-gene trimming. Later analysis indicated greater clonal expansion among HLA-associated TCR beta chains than among equally common other chains. Analyzed later, most CMV-associated TCR beta chains appeared HLA-restricted.

Remarks on this clone: As yet, its antigen is unknown.

The germline V gene has CDR1 SGHRS and CDR2 YFSETQ. V lost 7 bases and J lost 3; bases outside the gene matches: 6. This CDR3 comprises 15 residues. This chain links TRBV5-1 with TRBJ2-2, with 10 bases fitting TRBD2. Sequences were obtained from PBMCs. The sequence was collected from a woman aged 40 to 50 in good health and CMV-seropositive. For the CDR3, the DNA is TGCGCCAGCGGTAGACTAGCGGGCGACACCGGGGAGCTGTTTTTT. It codes for CASGRLAGDTGELFF.